This TCR beta chain originates from a study of blood T cell repertoires in COVID-19. Study-level background: Sites in the United States, Italy and Spain provided acute and convalescent COVID-19 samples. Sources were T cells, B-cell-depleted T cells, or PBMCs; the material itself was cDNA or gDNA.

Germline assignment: CDR1 SGHTA and CDR2 FQGTGA. Between the trimmed V and J ends, which lost 5 bases and 4 bases, there was a span of 14 bases. This CDR3 comprises 14 residues. In the study's own analysis: Amplified reference gene primers provided the basis for estimating nucleated cell counts. Method: immunoSEQ multiplex PCR; TCRdb's copy keeps in-frame clones and lacks some. V, J and clone size are those of that table, while D and trimming were read from the DNA. The repertoire includes over 95,000 clones, roughly 80% of them detected once, and 1.5% to 1.7% sits in the top ten. The rearrangement uses TRBV7-3 and TRBJ1-2, with D possibly being TRBD1 (6 bases). The TCR sequence derives from a man in his fifties with acute or convalescent COVID-19. Material: peripheral blood. CDR3 in DNA: TGTGCCAGCAGCCCCGGTGGGGGGGCCTATGGCTACACCTTC. Translation gives CASSPGGGAYGYTF.